This paragraph reports one TCR beta chain. This specimen comes from a study of blood T cell repertoires in COVID-19. Study as a whole: Acute and convalescent COVID-19 specimens originated in the United States, Italy and Spain. PBMCs, B-cell-depleted T cells, or T cells provided the cDNA or gDNA that made up the material.

In the authors' methods: Nucleated cell number was recorded as an estimate derived from reference gene primer amplification. The protocol was immunoSEQ multiplex PCR, while the TCRdb copy is restricted to in-frame clones and leaves out a portion. V, J and clone size are those of that table, while D and trimming were read from the DNA. The sample has a few hundred thousand clones, approximately 81% seen once. Per the germline V gene, CDR1 is SGHTA and CDR2 is FQGNSA. This CDR3 contains 16 residues. J was trimmed by 8 bases and V by 6 bases; bases with no gene match: 9. The rearrangement joins TRBV7-2 to TRBJ2-1; the match to TRBD2 covers 14 bases. The TCR comes from a woman aged 18-30 years with acute or convalescent COVID-19. Sequencing was performed on peripheral blood. This CDR3 reads CASSPPGLAGDHEQFF. The DNA for the CDR3 is TGTGCCAGCAGTCCCCCGGGACTAGCGGGAGATCATGAGCAGTTCTTC.